Listed below are T cell receptor beta chains from one sample, sequenced in a study of blood T cell repertoires in COVID-19. Method: immunoSEQ multiplex PCR; TCRdb's copy keeps in-frame clones and lacks some. The table has 270,000 or so clones, 86% seen once; the top ten hold 10% to 15%. Sequencing was done on a sample of peripheral blood. Receptor source: a woman aged 25-40 years with COVID-19, enrolled during active disease. CDR3s leave out the opening cysteine and the closing phenylalanine or tryptophan. Fields, in order: J gene, V gene, CDR3 length, CDR3 protein.

J: TRBJ2-5; V: TRBV3-1/TRBV3-2; length: 15; CDR3: ASSQEALNMHQETQY
J: TRBJ1-6; V: TRBV27; length: 13; CDR3: ASSPGTGGRSPLH
J: TRBJ2-7; V: TRBV6-5; length: 13; CDR3: ASSYSFGTDYEQY
J: TRBJ2-1; V: TRBV2; length: 16; CDR3: ASTPGLAGAIPNNEQF
J: TRBJ1-1; V: TRBV9; length: 12; CDR3: ASSETGFETEAF
J: TRBJ2-2; V: TRBV6-5; length: 13; CDR3: ASSYGQGNTGELF
J: TRBJ2-2; V: TRBV5-4; length: 13; CDR3: ALRSDRANTGELF
J: TRBJ1-1; V: TRBV15; length: 11; CDR3: ATSRVTGSDAF
J: TRBJ2-7; V: TRBV2; length: 13; CDR3: ASSLEDLGAYEQY
J: TRBJ2-7; V: TRBV28; length: 11; CDR3: ASSLVQSIEQY
J: TRBJ1-1; V: TRBV19; length: 12; CDR3: ASSVQGALTEAF
J: TRBJ1-4; V: TRBV18; length: 17; CDR3: ASSPPRISRETTNEKLF
J: TRBJ2-2; V: TRBV15; length: 14; CDR3: ATSRDGTGVTGELF
J: TRBJ1-4; V: TRBV7-9; length: 12; CDR3: ASSLSGVGEKLF
J: TRBJ2-7; V: TRBV29-1; length: 10; CDR3: SVVLPQYEQY
J: TRBJ2-3; V: TRBV7-2; length: 16; CDR3: ASSPTPGGGPFTDTQY
J: TRBJ2-2; V: TRBV5-4; length: 15; CDR3: ASSPRGTGGAGGELF
J: TRBJ2-5; V: TRBV5-1; length: 13; CDR3: ASSLGPSRQETQY
J: TRBJ1-1; V: TRBV6-2/TRBV6-3; length: 15; CDR3: ASSYRREGLLYTEAF
J: TRBJ2-7; V: TRBV6-5; length: 14; CDR3: ASSYSTGSKSYEQY
J: TRBJ2-1; V: TRBV5-1; length: 13; CDR3: ASTRNLRDRVRQF
J: TRBJ2-3; V: TRBV6-1; length: 12; CDR3: ASSEVVVAHTQY
J: TRBJ1-2; V: TRBV19; length: 15; CDR3: ASGEDRVATSAYGYT